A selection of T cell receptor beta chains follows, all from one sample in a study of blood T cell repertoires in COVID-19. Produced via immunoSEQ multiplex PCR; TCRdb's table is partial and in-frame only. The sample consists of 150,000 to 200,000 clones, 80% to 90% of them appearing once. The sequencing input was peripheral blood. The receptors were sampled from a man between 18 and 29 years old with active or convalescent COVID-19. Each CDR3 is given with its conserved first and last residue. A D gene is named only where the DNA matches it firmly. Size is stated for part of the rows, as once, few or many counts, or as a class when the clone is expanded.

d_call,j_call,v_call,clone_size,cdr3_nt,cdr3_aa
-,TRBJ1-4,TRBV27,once,TGTGCCAGCAGTATTATCGGACAGTTTGGGGCAACTAATGAAAAACTGTTTTTT,CASSIIGQFGATNEKLFF
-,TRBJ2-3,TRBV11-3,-,TGTGCCAGCAGGAACAGCGGGAGCACAGATACGCAGTATTTT,CASRNSGSTDTQYF
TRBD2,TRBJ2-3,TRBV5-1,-,TGCGCCAGCAGCTTGGTCCGGCTAGCGGGGCGCGCTAGCACAGATACGCAGTATTTT,CASSLVRLAGRASTDTQYF
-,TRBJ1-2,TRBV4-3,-,TGCGCCAGCAGCCAAGAGGGAGGGTTTAACTATGGCTACACCTTC,CASSQEGGFNYGYTF
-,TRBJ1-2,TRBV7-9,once,TGTGCCAGCAGCACCTCGGGACTGCGATTTGGCTACACCTTC,CASSTSGLRFGYTF
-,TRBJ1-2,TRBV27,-,TGTGCCAGCTCTCCTAGACCCAACTATGGCTACACCTTC,CASSPRPNYGYTF
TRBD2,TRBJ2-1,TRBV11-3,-,TGTGCCAGCAGCTTACCAAGCGGGAGAGAAAGGGGTGAGCAGTTCTTC,CASSLPSGRERGEQFF
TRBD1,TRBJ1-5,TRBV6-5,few,TGTGCCAGCAGCGGGGACAGGGGTAATCAGCCCCAGCATTTT,CASSGDRGNQPQHF
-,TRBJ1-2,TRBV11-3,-,TGTGCCAGCAGCCCTCGGAGTATCAACTATGGCTACACCTTC,CASSPRSINYGYTF
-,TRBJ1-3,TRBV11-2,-,TGTGCCAGCAGCTACGGGACTTCGGACACCATATATTTT,CASSYGTSDTIYF
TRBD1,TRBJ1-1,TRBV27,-,TGTGCCAGCATCCAGACAGGGGTCGGGAACACTGAAGCTTTCTTT,CASIQTGVGNTEAFF
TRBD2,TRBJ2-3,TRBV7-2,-,TGTGCCAGCAGCTCCGGGACTAGCGGGTTTGATACGCAGTATTTT,CASSSGTSGFDTQYF